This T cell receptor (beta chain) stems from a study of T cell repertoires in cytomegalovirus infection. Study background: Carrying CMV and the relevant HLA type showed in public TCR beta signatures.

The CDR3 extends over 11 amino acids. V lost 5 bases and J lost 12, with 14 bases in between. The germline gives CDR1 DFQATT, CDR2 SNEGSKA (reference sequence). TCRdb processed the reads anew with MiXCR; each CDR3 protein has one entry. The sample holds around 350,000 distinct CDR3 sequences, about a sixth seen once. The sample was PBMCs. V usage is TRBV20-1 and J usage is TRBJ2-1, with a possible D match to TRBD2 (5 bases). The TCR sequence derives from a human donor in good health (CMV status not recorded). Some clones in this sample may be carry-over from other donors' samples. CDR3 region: CSAGGGGVQFF. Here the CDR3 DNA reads TGCAGTGCTGGAGGAGGTGGAGTGCAGTTCTTC.